These 16 T cell receptor beta chains were sequenced from one sample in a study of blood T cell repertoires in COVID-19. Some clones are missing from TCRdb's copy, which holds only in-frame ones; the method was immunoSEQ multiplex PCR. Of 350,000 to 500,000 clones in the sample, about 88% were seen once. Specimen: PBMCs or T cells enriched from blood (not recorded which). Source of these receptors: a woman aged 18-35 years who had been exposed to COVID-19.

The J gene is TRBJ2-5, the V gene TRBV3-1 (or the pseudogene TRBV3-2); possibly TRBD1 for D (6 bases). V shed 4 bases and J shed 2 bases, with 17 bases lying between them. There are 16 residues in the CDR3. The germline V gene has CDR1 LGHDT and CDR2 YNNKEL (reference sequence). CDR3 sequence reads: CASSPAGTTVQETQYF. The CDR3 region has the DNA TGTGCCAGCAGCCCAGCCGGGACAACCGTGCAAGAGACCCAGTACTTC.

The chain is built from TRBV15 and TRBJ2-3; tentative D call: TRBD2 (5 bases). Trimming shortened V by 1 base and J by 7 bases, and 15 bases separated the two germline ends. This CDR3 has 15 residues. CDR1 and CDR2 (germline): LNHNV, YYDKDF (reference sequence). The CDR3 reads CATSRGRGSSNTQYF. The CDR3 DNA follows: TGTGCCACCAGCAGAGGTAGAGGGAGTTCAAATACGCAGTATTTT.

Of note for this clone: In the same sample, other DNA sequences code for this CDR3. The chain carries TRBV28 and TRBJ1-2; D not certain. The CDR3 consists of 14 residues. V lost 2 bases, J lost 4 bases, and 11 bases lay in between. Germline assignment: CDR1 MDHEN and CDR2 SYDVKM. CDR3 residues: CASSLRRGAYGYTF. The CDR3 coding sequence is TGTGCCAGCAGTTTAAGGCGGGGAGCCTATGGCTACACCTTC.

CDR3 protein: CASRLERQDNEKLFF. CDR3 nucleotides: TGTGCCAGCAGGCTTGAGAGACAGGATAATGAAAAACTGTTTTTT. The chain combines TRBV7-9 with TRBJ1-4; weak D call: TRBD1 (6 bases). V was clipped by 6 bases and J by 4 bases, with 15 bases between them. This CDR3 region has 15 residues. CDR1 is SEHNR, CDR2 FQNEAQ, per germline (reference sequence).

The V gene is TRBV7-8, the J gene TRBJ1-1; D is uncertain. The CDR3 runs to 14 residues. V lost 1 base and J lost 3, with 9 bases in between. In germline, CDR1 is SGHVS, CDR2 FQNEAQ. CDR3 amino acids: CASSLGGFDTEAFF. The CDR3 DNA sequence: TGTGCCAGCAGCTTAGGAGGCTTTGACACTGAAGCTTTCTTT.

This sequence joins TRBV15 and TRBJ1-4; D perhaps matches TRBD1 (6 bases). CDR3 size: 18 residues. Germline CDR1 reads LNHNV; CDR2 reads YYDKDF (reference sequence). V was cut by 1 base and J by 0 bases, with 15 bases left in between. The CDR3 DNA is TGTGCCACCAGCAGAGTGGCGGGGGGCGCTTCAACTAATGAAAAACTGTTTTTT. It specifies CATSRVAGGASTNEKLFF.

In DNA form, the CDR3 reads TGTGCCAGCAGTTATCCCAGGGGCCCCAATCAGCCCCAGCATTTT. Protein: CASSYPRGPNQPQHF. The J gene is TRBJ1-5, the V gene TRBV6-7, with D possibly being TRBD1 (6 bases). TRBV6-7 is labeled an ORF, and its function is uncertain. V lost 3 bases and J 3 bases, leaving 12 bases between the germline ends. This CDR3 spans 15 amino acids.

The genes are TRBV5-1 and TRBJ1-1, with a tentative D call TRBD1 (5 bases). The V and J ends lost 2 bases and 2 bases respectively, with 13 bases between them. The CDR3 totals 15 residues. The germline CDR1 and CDR2 sequences are SGHRS and YFSETQ. As DNA, the CDR3 is TGCGCCAGCAGCTTCCAGGGTCCCCACAACACTGAAGCTTTCTTT. It translates to CASSFQGPHNTEAFF. Full variable domain (rest looked up from reference TRBV5-1 and TRBJ1-1): KAGVTQTPRYLIKTRGQQVTLSCSPISGHRSVSWYQQTPGQGLQFLFEYFSETQRNKGNFPGRFSGRQFSNSRSEMNVSTLELGDSALYLCASSFQGPHNTEAFFGQGTRLTVV.

V and J are TRBV3-1 (or the pseudogene TRBV3-2) and TRBJ2-7; 12 bases map to TRBD2. Trimming cost V 4 bases and J 7 bases; bases outside gene matches: 23. The CDR3 is made up of 20 amino acids. Germline V gives CDR1 LGHDT, CDR2 YNNKEL (reference sequence). The CDR3 DNA follows: TGTGCCAGCAGCCTGATGGTCTTGTCGCTACTAGCGGGGGGTGTCTGGGAGCAGTACTTC. Residues: CASSLMVLSLLAGGVWEQYF.

This clone was detected only a few times. This chain joins TRBV11-2 and TRBJ1-1, with 8 bases aligning to TRBD1. The CDR3 is 14 residues long. Germline V gene sequence: CDR1 SGHAT, CDR2 FQNNGV. V shed 7 bases, J shed 5 bases, and the junction held 9 bases outside the gene matches. The CDR3 DNA reads TGTGCCAGCAACCAACAGGGGGGATATACTGAAGCTTTCTTT. Translated, it gives CASNQQGGYTEAFF.

This chain joins TRBV2 and TRBJ2-2; D ambiguous. Trimming stripped 7 bases from V and 1 base from J, with 10 bases between. The CDR3 length is 14 residues. Germline V gene lookup returns CDR1 SNHLY and CDR2 FYNNEI. Written as DNA, the CDR3 is TGTGCCAGCATTTATTCCTTGAACACCGGGGAGCTGTTTTTT. This codes for CASIYSLNTGELFF.

With respect to this clone: The same CDR3 can be traced to other DNA sequences in this sample. The rearrangement joins TRBV28 to TRBJ2-3; TRBD2 matches at 7 bases. V lost 2 bases, J lost 0 bases, and 5 bases stayed unmatched. The CDR3 loop spans 16 amino acids. Looked up from germline, CDR1 is MDHEN and CDR2 is SYDVKM. CDR3 DNA sequence: TGTGCCAGCAGTTTAGTTGGGGGGGGTAGCACAGATACGCAGTATTTT. Its translation: CASSLVGGGSTDTQYF. Together with reference TRBV28 and TRBJ2-3, the CDR3 gives the full variable domain: DVKVTQSSRYLVKRTGEKVFLECVQDMDHENMFWYRQDPGLGLRLIYFSYDVKMKEKGDIPEGYSVSREKKERFSLILESASTNQTSMYLCASSLVGGGSTDTQYFGPGTRLTVL.

This chain links TRBV14 with TRBJ2-2; D is unresolved. CDR1 and CDR2 (germline): SGHDN, FVKESK. The ends were cut back, 6 bases at V and 0 bases at J, with 8 bases in the middle. The length of the CDR3 is 14 residues. The CDR3 spells CASSLFANTGELFF. CDR3 nucleotides: TGTGCCAGCAGTCTGTTCGCGAACACCGGGGAGCTGTTTTTT. The complete variable domain, with remaining parts taken from reference TRBV14 and TRBJ2-2, reads EAGVTQFPSHSVIEKGQTVTLRCDPISGHDNLYWYRRVMGKEIKFLLHFVKESKQDESGMPNNRFLAERTGGTYSTLKVQPAELEDSGVYFCASSLFANTGELFFGEGSRLTVL.

The table lists this clone with a count of one. V gene TRBV7-2 combines with J gene TRBJ2-3; 10 nucleotides align to TRBD2. CDR3 length: 17 amino acids. Trimming at V came to 0 bases and at J to 2 bases, leaving 5 bases not matched to a gene. The germline gives CDR1 SGHTA, CDR2 FQGNSA. The CDR3 region is CASSLAQLAGITDTQYF. The CDR3 region has the DNA TGTGCCAGCAGCTTAGCACAACTAGCGGGGATCACAGATACGCAGTATTTT.

The rearrangement links TRBV28 to TRBJ2-7, with D tentatively TRBD1 (5 bases). The V end was cut by 2 bases, the J end by 1 base, with 12 bases between. Germline V gene data show CDR1 as MDHEN and CDR2 as SYDVKM. This CDR3 has 15 residues. CDR3: CASSLIRTISYEQYF. CDR3 bases: TGTGCCAGCAGTTTAATCCGGACAATTTCCTACGAGCAGTACTTC.

This chain connects TRBV6-5 to TRBJ2-7, with 10 positions matching TRBD1. The trim removed 0 bases at V and 5 bases at J, leaving 1 base unmatched. This CDR3 has 14 residues. The germline V gene has CDR1 MNHEY and CDR2 SVGAGI. The DNA for the CDR3 is TGTGCCAGCAGTTACTCGACAGGGGGCAACGAGCAGTACTTC. Translating gives CASSYSTGGNEQYF.